These 2 T cell receptor beta chains came from one sample sequenced in a study of blood T cell repertoires in COVID-19. Here immunoSEQ multiplex PCR was the method, and the copy in TCRdb shows in-frame clones only, minus some. The sample has about 180,000 clones, 88% seen once. Sequencing used peripheral blood. The receptors were gathered from a woman aged 30 to 39 with acute or convalescent COVID-19.

A few counts support this clone. The genes are TRBV5-1 and TRBJ1-1; TRBD1 is a possible D gene (5 bases). Per the germline V gene, CDR1 is SGHRS and CDR2 is YFSETQ. This CDR3 region has 15 residues. The V gene lost 4 bases and the J gene lost 3 bases, with 16 bases spanning the gap. CDR3 nucleotides: TGCGCCAGCAGCCGCCCAGGGTTTAGGGACACTGAAGCTTTCTTT. This gives the protein CASSRPGFRDTEAFF.

The chain uses TRBV2 and TRBJ2-1; 9 bases align to TRBD2. Germline trimming cut 7 bases from V and 9 bases from J; bases unmatched to any gene: 7. The CDR3 is 13 residues long. Germline loops: CDR1 SNHLY, CDR2 FYNNEI. This chain's CDR3 is CASKAGGPSEQFF. As DNA, the CDR3 is TGTGCCAGCAAGGCGGGAGGGCCGAGTGAGCAGTTCTTC. The full variable domain, with the rest looked up from reference TRBV2 and TRBJ2-1, is EPEVTQTPSHQVTQMGQEVILRCVPISNHLYFYWYRQILGQKVEFLVSFYNNEISEKSEIFDDQFSVERPDGSNFTLKIRSTKLEDSAMYFCASKAGGPSEQFFGPGTRLTVL.